The rows below give T cell receptor beta chains drawn from one sample of a study of T cells in Graves' hyperthyroidism and ophthalmopathy. TCRdb reanalysed the multiplex PCR reads using MiXCR and keeps one entry per CDR3 protein. The sample lists more than 650,000 distinct CDR3 sequences, 13% to 15% occurring once. The sequenced sample was blood. These receptors originate from a woman aged 18-29 years with Graves' hyperthyroidism. Each CDR3 is given with its conserved first and last residue. A D gene is named only where the DNA matches it firmly. Only part of the rows carry a size: once, few, many, or a class if the clone is expanded.

>TRBJ2-2|TRBV4-3|few|NA
TGCGCCAGCAGCCAAGCCTCCACTAGTGGTGGCGGGGAGCTGTTTTTT
CASSQASTSGGGELFF
>TRBJ1-1|TRBV7-9|NA|TRBD1
TGTGCCAGCAGCGTCGTCCTGGGACAGGGAGGCACTGAAGCTTTCTTT
CASSVVLGQGGTEAFF
>TRBJ2-7|TRBV12-3/TRBV12-4|NA|NA
TGTGCCAGCAGTTTATCTGCCGTAAGCTCCTACGAGCAGTACTTC
CASSLSAVSSYEQYF
>TRBJ2-5|TRBV7-3|many|NA
TGTGCCAGCAGCTTAGTGGGGACACCTCAAGAGACCCAGTACTTC
CASSLVGTPQETQYF
>TRBJ2-2|TRBV18|few|TRBD2
TGTGCCAGCTCACCATCCGGACTAGCGGGAGGCCCTGGCGGGGAGCTGTTTTTT
CASSPSGLAGGPGGELFF
>TRBJ2-5|TRBV30|many|TRBD2
TGTGCCTGGAGTCGGACTAGTCCACGAGAGACCCAGTACTTC
CAWSRTSPRETQYF
>TRBJ2-2|TRBV19|few|TRBD2
TGTGCCAGTAGTATCCTAGCGGAGAACACCGGGGAGCTGTTTTTT
CASSILAENTGELFF
>TRBJ2-1|TRBV2|many|NA
TGTGCCAGCAGGAGAACTCTACAGGGGGGGGCTTACAATGAGCAGTTCTTC
CASRRTLQGGAYNEQFF
>TRBJ2-7|TRBV30|many|NA
TGTGCCTGGAGTGAGGGCTGGCTACTCTACGAGCAGTACTTC
CAWSEGWLLYEQYF
>TRBJ1-2|TRBV18|few|NA
TGTGCCAGCTCACCATACGGGAACGGCTACACCTTC
CASSPYGNGYTF
>TRBJ2-3|TRBV27|many|NA
TGTGCCAGCAGCGTCAATCCGCGGCGGAAGGCGGATACGCAGTATTTT
CASSVNPRRKADTQYF
>TRBJ2-1|TRBV10-1|few|NA
TGCGCCAGCAGTGAGTCGTGCGAACTTATTGACTCCTACAATGAGCAGTTCTTC
CASSESCELIDSYNEQFF
>TRBJ1-2|TRBV2|many|NA
TGTGCCAGCAGTGGAGAGAACTATGGCTACACCTTC
CASSGENYGYTF
>TRBJ1-1|TRBV29-1|NA|NA
TGCAGCGTTGGAGAGCTTGAAGCTTTCTTT
CSVGELEAFF
>TRBJ2-3|TRBV6-1|NA|NA
TGTGCCAGCAGTAAGAAGCGGTACGGGGGCACAGATACGCAGTATTTT
CASSKKRYGGTDTQYF
>TRBJ1-5|TRBV2|many|TRBD1
TGTGCCAGCAGCACAGGGGGCCGGGGGAATCAGCCCCAGCATTTT
CASSTGGRGNQPQHF
>TRBJ2-7|TRBV18|NA|NA
TGTGCCAGCTCCCTGACCCGGGATGCCTACGAGCAGTACTTC
CASSLTRDAYEQYF
>TRBJ2-3|TRBV20-1|many|TRBD2
TGCAGTGCACCGGGGTCTAGCGGGAGTTTTAGCACAGATACGCAGTATTTT
CSAPGSSGSFSTDTQYF
>TRBJ2-1|TRBV6-6|few|TRBD2
TGTGCCAGCAGTTACTCGACTAGCGGGAGATACAATGAGCAGTTCTTC
CASSYSTSGRYNEQFF
>TRBJ1-5|TRBV5-6|many|NA
TGTGCCAGCAGCTTGGTAGGGGCTCAGCCCCAGCATTTT
CASSLVGAQPQHF
>TRBJ2-2|TRBV10-2|few|NA
TGCGCCAGCAGGGGGATTAGGATGAACACCGGGGAGCTGTTTTTT
CASRGIRMNTGELFF
>TRBJ2-4|TRBV9|few|NA
TGTGCCAGCAGCGTAGAGCTATTAAACATTCAGTACTTC
CASSVELLNIQYF
>TRBJ1-1|TRBV2|many|TRBD1
TGTGCCAGCAGGGGGGACAGCATGAACACTGAAGCTTTCTTT
CASRGDSMNTEAFF
>TRBJ2-1|TRBV12-3/TRBV12-4|many|NA
TGTGCCAGCAGTTTAAGGGAGCAGTTCTTC
CASSLREQFF
>TRBJ2-7|TRBV18|few|TRBD1
TGTGCCAGCTCACGAAGTACAGGGGTCACAGGCTACGAGCAGTACTTC
CASSRSTGVTGYEQYF
>TRBJ2-5|TRBV19|few|NA
TGTGCCAGCAAATGGCGAGAGAGGGAGACCCAGTACTTC
CASKWRERETQYF
>TRBJ2-7|TRBV15|few|TRBD2
TGTGCCACCAGCAGAGGAAAGGGGGCGGGACTAGCGGGGTCCTACGAGCAGTACTTC
CATSRGKGAGLAGSYEQYF
>TRBJ1-1|TRBV7-8|many|NA
TGTGCCAGCAGCAACCCAGTCCGCACTGAAGCTTTCTTT
CASSNPVRTEAFF
>TRBJ1-6|TRBV28|NA|NA
TGTGCCAGCACGACGGATCCTTCACCCCTCCACTTT
CASTTDPSPLHF
>TRBJ2-3|TRBV20-1|NA|TRBD2
TGCAGTGCTAAGGTGCCGATAGCGGGAGTCTCAGATACGCAGTATTTT
CSAKVPIAGVSDTQYF
>TRBJ2-1|TRBV12-3/TRBV12-4|many|TRBD1
TGTGCCAGCAGTTGGACAGGGGTGGTCTACAATGAGCAGTTCTTC
CASSWTGVVYNEQFF
>TRBJ2-2|TRBV2|many|TRBD1
TGTGCCAGCGGGTGGGACAGGCGGAACACCGGGGAGCTGTTTTTT
CASGWDRRNTGELFF
>TRBJ2-3|TRBV13|many|NA
TGTGCCAGCAGCCTCCGACAGGGACTTACAGATACGCAGTATTTT
CASSLRQGLTDTQYF
>TRBJ1-2|TRBV28|many|TRBD1
TGTGCCAGCAGTCGACTAGGACAGGGAGGCTATGGCTACACCTTC
CASSRLGQGGYGYTF
>TRBJ1-1|TRBV6-1|few|NA
TGTGCCAGCAGTCCCCGTGGGCCGGGGGCTTTCTTT
CASSPRGPGAFF
>TRBJ2-1|TRBV20-1|many|TRBD2
TGCAGTGCTGGGAGTCGGGGACTAGCGAACGAGCAGTTCTTC
CSAGSRGLANEQFF
>TRBJ1-4|TRBV6-1|NA|TRBD1
TGTGCCAGCAGTGAGGGGGAGAATTCTCGTCGGGACAGGGAGAGTGAAAAACTGTTTTTT
CASSEGENSRRDRESEKLFF
>TRBJ2-1|TRBV7-8|NA|TRBD2
TGTGCCAGCAGCTTAGCGCAATTGGCTAGCGGGGGGGAAAATGAGCAGTTCTTC
CASSLAQLASGGENEQFF
>TRBJ2-7|TRBV6-2/TRBV6-3|few|NA
TGTGCCAGCGGCAGGGAGAGCTCCTACGAGCAGTACTTC
CASGRESSYEQYF
>TRBJ2-2|TRBV4-1|NA|TRBD2
TGCGCCAGCAGCCAAGAAATAGCGGGAGTGCCGCTGTTTTTT
CASSQEIAGVPLFF
>TRBJ2-3|TRBV5-1|many|TRBD2
TGCGCCAGCAATACGAGGACCGGGACTACCACAGATACGCAGTATTTT
CASNTRTGTTTDTQYF